The T cell receptor beta chain described here comes from a study of shared clonotypes between healthy human individuals. Repertoires were generated with immunoSEQ multiplex PCR, while TCRdb's copy carries only in-frame clones and drops some. Of fewer than 850,000 clones in the sample, less than 95% are singletons; the top ten hold 34%. Study-level results: Clonotypes which were not shared had lower generation probabilities than clonotypes that all four donors shared.

This CDR3 spans 13 amino acids. Germline trimming cut 9 bases from V and 3 bases from J; bases unmatched to any gene: 6. Germline V gene data show CDR1 as MNHEY and CDR2 as SMNVEV (reference sequence). Comments on this clone: The antigen is unknown.

The rearrangement joins TRBV27 to TRBJ2-7; the match to TRBD1 covers 9 bases. The sequenced material came from memory CD8+ T cells from PBMCs. This sample's subset: CD45RO+ cells pooled with CCR7-negative TemRA cells. The origin of this receptor is a man younger than 35 in good health. Some clones in this sample may be carry-over from other donors' samples. CDR3 protein: CASRGQGYYEQYF. The CDR3 coding sequence is TGTGCCAGTAGGGGACAGGGTTACTACGAGCAGTACTTC.